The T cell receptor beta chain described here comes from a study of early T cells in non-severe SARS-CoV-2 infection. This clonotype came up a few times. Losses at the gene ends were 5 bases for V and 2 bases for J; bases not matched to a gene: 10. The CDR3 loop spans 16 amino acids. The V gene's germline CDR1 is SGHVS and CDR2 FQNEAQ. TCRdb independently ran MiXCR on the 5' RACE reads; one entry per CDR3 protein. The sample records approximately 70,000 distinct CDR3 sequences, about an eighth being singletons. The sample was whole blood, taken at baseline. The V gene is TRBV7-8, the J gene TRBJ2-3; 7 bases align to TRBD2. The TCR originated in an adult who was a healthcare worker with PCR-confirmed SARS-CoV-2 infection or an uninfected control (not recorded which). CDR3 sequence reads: CASSTFGGSVTDTQYF. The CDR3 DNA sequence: TGTGCCAGCAGCACCTTCGGCGGGAGCGTCACAGATACGCAGTATTTT.